This T cell receptor (beta chain) was retrieved from a study of T cells expressing NK-cell markers. With regard to this clonotype: Its antigen is not identified.

The study, taken as a whole, reports: NKG2C+ dominant clonotypes from over five donors made up roughly 1.0-7.0% of CD8+ T cells. The CD3+CD56-NKG2C+ fraction was also led by these clonotypes in several donors.

Template switching by 5'RACE with UMIs generated the TCR beta cDNA. From the 5' RACE reads, TCRdb lists one entry per CDR3 protein and no DNA. This table holds 500,000 to 700,000 distinct CDR3 sequences. Per germline, CDR1 SQVTM and CDR2 ANQGSEA. The CDR3 spans 14 residues. Sequencing was performed on blood T cells: a sorted CD56 or NKG2C T cell subset, CD4+ or CD8+ T cells, or bulk PBMC T cells (not recorded which). The sequence derives from a man aged 18 to 30 in good health. The chain links TRBV29-1 to TRBJ2-7; the D call of TRBD2 rests on TCRdb alone, since no DNA is present to check it. This chain's CDR3 is CSFGTGSYPYEQYF.